This TCR beta chain emerged from a study of CD8 T cells in ankylosing spondylitis. Study-level results: Enrichment of disease-linked clones was reportedly significant in matched ankylosing spondylitis synovial fluid. Peripheral blood samples showed relatively rare disease-linked clones, and these clones were CD8+.

Generation of TCR beta libraries employed quantitative 5'-RACE incorporating molecular barcodes. TCRdb re-derived calls from the 5' RACE reads in MiXCR, one entry per CDR3 protein. The sample has roughly 260,000 distinct CDR3 sequences; 20% are singletons. This clonotype was observed at least ten times. As yet, its antigen is unknown. This CDR3 region has 20 residues. The V gene lost 5 bases and the J gene lost 0 bases, with 26 bases spanning the gap. Germline-derived CDR1 and CDR2 are SGHTA and FQGTGA. The chain recombines TRBV7-3 with TRBJ1-5; possibly TRBD1 for D (6 bases). The sequence derives from a male donor with ankylosing spondylitis or in good health (not recorded which). The sequencing input was blood, either unsorted or a sorted T cell fraction (not recorded which). The CDR3 DNA sequence: TGTGCCAGCAGCAAAGGGGGGGGACCTCTTCCCAGTTATAGCAATCAGCCCCAGCATTTT. Residues: CASSKGGGPLPSYSNQPQHF.